This T cell receptor beta chain emerged from a study of blood T cell repertoires in COVID-19 (dated by TCRdb to the early 2020s). In the study overall: The collaborator samples originated in the United States, Italy and Spain and spanned the acute and convalescent phases of COVID-19. The material from the prospective study consisted of cDNA or gDNA derived from T cells, B-cell-depleted T cells, or PBMCs. Subjects who had been exposed to COVID-19, were actively infected with it, or had recovered from it provided the deeply sampled blood TCRbeta repertoires that made up the dataset. A freely available public database, intended as a resource for researchers studying the immune response to SARS-CoV-2, is where the repertoires were released. The samples were drawn from two sources: the first 160 participants of the ongoing ImmuneRACE study, and 950 to 1,500 subjects contributed by 6 global collaborators. A de-identified subject ID, COVID-19 status, age in years and sex were almost always included in the sample metadata. HLA class I and class II types, where available, came from metadata supplied by the sample provider rather than from assay-based typing.

What the work shows at the level of the full study, not this receptor alone: The quantity of clinical and demographic metadata differed by source and by participant and was supplied without curation.

TCRbeta CDR3 regions were amplified from genomic DNA using the immunoSEQ Assay, a bias-controlled multiplex PCR. In the original analysis: The number of nucleated cells in each sample was estimated from the amplification of reference gene primers within the assay. To quantify the absolute abundance of each unique TCRbeta CDR3 rearrangement, sequence reads were collapsed and filtered. For each sample, productive Simpson clonality was calculated by taking the square root of Simpson's diversity index across productive rearrangements. Drawn from immuneACCESS, this table holds only the in-frame rearrangements with V and J called that TCRdb kept. Clones are partly lost; checked studies trace under half to an unresolved V gene and leave the rest unexplained. Clone size and the V and J calls come from that table; the DNA yielded D and trimming. Across this sample there are roughly 23,000 clones, with approximately 91% seen only once. The ten largest account for around 3.1% of the sample.

Whole blood was collected in K2EDTA tubes by collaborating institutions according to the institutions' own protocols. For TCRbeta analysis, collaborator samples were shipped as frozen whole blood, as isolated PBMCs, or as DNA extracted from either sample type. Including cysteine and phenylalanine, the CDR3 has 15 amino acids. Solely the CDR3 DNA is kept, with 45 bases framed from the first base. Trimming at the junction amounts to 5 bases on V and 7 bases on J, and the germline ends lie 18 bases apart. CDR1 and CDR2 are read off the germline V gene as MNHEY and SVGEGT. Concerning this clone: Its recognized antigen is unknown. No quality values exist for individual bases; no much larger clone is one base distant.

Sequenced material: peripheral blood. The TCR was taken from a woman in her 70s with active COVID-19. The rearranged chain carries TRBV6-2 or TRBV6-3 and TRBJ1-5; a weak D assignment points to TRBD1 (5 bases agree). At the DNA level, the sequence is TGTGCCAGCAGTCGGCCCTCGACAGTGAGACAGCCCCAGCATTTT. Translated, it reads CASSRPSTVRQPQHF.